This TCR beta chain was retrieved from a study of CD8 T cells in Susac syndrome. RNA in amounts of about 0.45 to 1 ug was reverse transcribed with random hexamers. TCR beta CDR3 was amplified by immunoSEQ covering 54 Vbeta and 13 Jbeta. TCRdb re-derived calls from the immunoSEQ multiplex PCR reads in MiXCR, one entry per CDR3 protein. The table lists 55,000 to 85,000 distinct CDR3 sequences, nearly 96% of them singletons. Germline lookup yields CDR1 DFQATT and CDR2 SNEGSKA (reference sequence). This CDR3 spans 13 amino acids. The authors carried out high-throughput sequencing of TCR beta. They applied it to CD8+ and CD4+ T cells obtained from blood. TEMRA cells were FACS-enriched, and CD8+ and CD4+ T cells were isolated negatively. As for this clonotype: At one boundary the junction diverges from the germline segment, which might be a read error.

Sequencing input: CD4+ T cells from PBMCs. The chain is built from TRBV20-1 and TRBJ2-7; D gene unclear. This sequence originates from a human donor with multiple sclerosis. The DNA of the CDR3 is TGCAGTGCTAGAGCCGGCACTCCCTACGTGCAGTACTTC. Its translation: CSARAGTPYVQYF.